Shown below are 17 T cell receptor beta chains from a single sample sequenced in a study of CD4 T cells in relation to SARS-CoV-2 and coronaviruses. The unexposed donors gave CD4+ T cells in about 2010-2019, prior to COVID-19. Produced via immunoSEQ multiplex PCR; TCRdb's table is partial and in-frame only. The sample has about 60,000 clones; approximately 94% are singletons. The sample was naive CD4+ T cells from PBMCs. The sample's subset: naive CD4+ T cells isolated by negative enrichment. All receptors derive from a human donor in good health.

This rearrangement joins TRBV18 to TRBJ2-2; a weak D match, TRBD2 (6 bases). The V end was cut by 6 bases, the J end by 6 bases, with 20 bases between. The CDR3 covers 16 residues. In germline, CDR1 is KGHSH, CDR2 LQKENI. The CDR3 spells CASSPRDSPPAGELFF. CDR3 coding DNA: TGTGCCAGCTCGCCTCGGGACTCTCCCCCTGCCGGGGAGCTGTTTTTT.

The chain joins TRBV2 to TRBJ1-2, with TRBD1 matching over 7 bases. Germline lookup yields CDR1 SNHLY and CDR2 FYNNEI. V dropped 8 bases and J dropped 4; count of bases not matched to a gene: 7. This CDR3 has 13 amino acids. The chain's CDR3 is CASQRDSGYGYTF. CDR3 nucleotide sequence: TGTGCCAGCCAGAGGGACAGTGGCTATGGCTACACCTTC. Full variable domain (missing parts from reference TRBV2 and TRBJ1-2): EPEVTQTPSHQVTQMGQEVILRCVPISNHLYFYWYRQILGQKVEFLVSFYNNEISEKSEIFDDQFSVERPDGSNFTLKIRSTKLEDSAMYFCASQRDSGYGYTFGSGTRLTVV.

This chain joins TRBV11-2 and TRBJ2-3; D unresolved. This CDR3 contains 12 residues. CDR1 SGHAT and CDR2 FQNNGV come from the germline V gene. Trimming stripped 0 bases from V and 5 bases from J, with 3 bases between. The CDR3 here is CASSLDGDTQYF. CDR3 nucleotide sequence: TGTGCCAGCAGCTTAGACGGAGATACGCAGTATTTT. Full variable domain (remainder filled in from reference TRBV11-2 and TRBJ2-3): EAGVAQSPRYKIIEKRQSVAFWCNPISGHATLYWYQQILGQGPKLLIQFQNNGVVDDSQLPKDRFSAERLKGVDSTLKIQPAKLEDSAVYLCASSLDGDTQYFGPGTRLTVL.

The chain uses TRBV4-1 and TRBJ2-3; 7 bases are a match to TRBD2. Trimming took 1 base from V and 1 from J; bases not matched to a gene: 5. The germline V gene encodes CDR1 MGHRA and CDR2 YSYEKL. This CDR3 comprises 16 residues. The CDR3 coding sequence is TGCGCCAGCAGCCAAGTATACGCGGGAGGCACAGATACGCAGTATTTT. Its translation: CASSQVYAGGTDTQYF.

This chain uses TRBV3-1 (or the pseudogene TRBV3-2) with TRBJ1-6; D may be TRBD1 (5 bases). CDR3 length: 14 amino acids. The germline V gene encodes CDR1 LGHDT and CDR2 YNNKEL (reference sequence). Trimming left V 1 base short and J 8 bases short, with 9 bases between. CDR3 residues: CASSQGAGYSPLHF. The CDR3 DNA reads as TGTGCCAGCAGCCAAGGGGCAGGGTATTCACCCCTCCACTTT.

V gene TRBV6-5 combines with J gene TRBJ2-7; 10 bases are a match to TRBD1. From germline, CDR1 is MNHEY and CDR2 SVGAGI. Trimming took 6 bases from V and 2 from J; bases not matched to a gene: 4. This CDR3 region has 14 residues. CDR3 sequence (DNA): TGTGCCAGCAGCGACAGGGGGCTGACCTACGAGCAGTACTTC. Translating gives CASSDRGLTYEQYF.

CDR3 in DNA: TGTGCCAGCAGTTTGCCCACCGGGATCACAGATACGCAGTATTTT. Its protein is CASSLPTGITDTQYF. V and J are TRBV28 and TRBJ2-3; a weak D match, TRBD2 (5 bases). The V end lost 3 bases, the J end lost 2 bases, and 12 bases lay between the germline ends. Germline V gene sequence: CDR1 MDHEN, CDR2 SYDVKM. The CDR3 contains 15 residues.

The chain combines TRBV5-1 with TRBJ2-1; TRBD2 agrees at 10 bases. CDR3 length: 15 residues. Germline CDR1 reads SGHRS; CDR2 reads YFSETQ. Germline trimming cut 0 bases from V and 9 bases from J; bases unmatched to any gene: 6. The CDR3 here is CASSLDPSGSAEQFF. DNA for the CDR3: TGCGCCAGCAGCTTGGATCCTAGCGGGAGTGCTGAGCAGTTCTTC.

CDR3 sequence: CATLKDGTDTSYEQYF. For the CDR3, the DNA is TGTGCCACTTTAAAGGACGGGACAGACACCTCCTACGAGCAGTACTTC. The rearrangement links TRBV28 to TRBJ2-7; 7 bases match TRBD1. The germline CDR1 and CDR2 sequences are MDHEN and SYDVKM. Trimming at V came to 10 bases and at J to 0 bases, leaving 15 bases not matched to a gene. The CDR3 totals 16 residues.

V and J are TRBV14 and TRBJ2-5; no reliable D call. CDR3 length: 12 residues. Germline V gene lookup returns CDR1 SGHDN and CDR2 FVKESK. Trimming left V 2 bases short and J 8 bases short, with 9 bases between. The CDR3 loop reads CASSQSLGTQYF. For the CDR3, the DNA is TGTGCCAGCAGCCAATCTTTGGGAACCCAGTACTTC.

The chain combines TRBV7-9 with TRBJ1-1; perhaps TRBD1 as D (5 bases). Per germline, CDR1 SEHNR and CDR2 FQNEAQ (reference sequence). The ends were cut back, 5 bases at V and 1 base at J, with 11 bases in the middle. The CDR3 is 14 residues long. CDR3: CASSEGQPNTEAFF. The CDR3, as DNA: TGTGCCAGCAGCGAAGGACAACCGAACACTGAAGCTTTCTTT.

V usage is TRBV28 and J usage is TRBJ1-2; possible D gene TRBD1, 5 bases. Germline CDR1 is MDHEN and CDR2 is SYDVKM. V shed 4 bases and J shed 8 bases, with 20 bases lying between them. The CDR3 totals 15 residues. CDR3 in amino acids: CASSYANGSPGGYTF. The CDR3 DNA reads TGTGCCAGCAGTTACGCCAACGGATCACCAGGGGGCTACACCTTC.

This rearrangement joins TRBV27 to TRBJ1-2; TRBD1 matches at 7 bases. V lost 7 bases to trimming and J lost 2 bases; unmatched junction nucleotides: 7. Germline V gene sequence: CDR1 MNHEY, CDR2 SMNVEV (reference sequence). CDR3 size: 14 residues. This CDR3 reads CASTPQTGNYGYTF. The CDR3 region has the DNA TGTGCCAGCACCCCTCAGACAGGGAACTATGGCTACACCTTC.

The chain is built from TRBV6-1 and TRBJ2-3; 11 bases are shared with TRBD2. The length of the CDR3 is 17 residues. In germline, CDR1 is MNHNS, CDR2 SASEGT. The V segment lost 3 bases and the J segment 3 bases; nucleotides outside the gene matches: 8. For the CDR3, the DNA is TGTGCCAGCAGTGACAGGGGGCCTAGCGGGAGGACAGATACGCAGTATTTT. The encoded protein is CASSDRGPSGRTDTQYF.

V usage is TRBV30 and J usage is TRBJ2-3; perhaps D is TRBD1 or TRBD2 (7 bases each). CDR3 size: 14 residues. Germline V CDR1 and CDR2: GTSNPN, SVGIG (reference sequence). Trimming left V 4 bases short and J 0 bases short, with 11 bases between. CDR3 sequence (DNA): TGTGCCTGGAACAGGGGACTAAGCACAGATACGCAGTATTTT. It codes for CAWNRGLSTDTQYF.

The chain uses TRBV24-1 and TRBJ2-2; 8 bases agree with TRBD1. Germline loops: CDR1 KGHDR, CDR2 SFDVKD. There are 16 residues in the CDR3. The V and J ends lost 3 bases and 7 bases, in that order; junction bases with no gene match: 9. CDR3: CATSDTLDRANGELFF. DNA for the CDR3: TGTGCCACCAGTGATACTTTGGACAGGGCGAACGGGGAGCTGTTTTTT.

The chain uses TRBV30 and TRBJ1-5, with D maybe TRBD1 (5 bases). The CDR3 is made up of 14 amino acids. Germline V CDR1 and CDR2: GTSNPN, SVGIG (reference sequence). The V end was cut by 4 bases, the J end by 6 bases, with 16 bases between. This CDR3 is CAWTGTAGGQPQHF. CDR3 nucleotide sequence: TGTGCCTGGACTGGGACTGCCGGGGGTCAGCCCCAGCATTTT.